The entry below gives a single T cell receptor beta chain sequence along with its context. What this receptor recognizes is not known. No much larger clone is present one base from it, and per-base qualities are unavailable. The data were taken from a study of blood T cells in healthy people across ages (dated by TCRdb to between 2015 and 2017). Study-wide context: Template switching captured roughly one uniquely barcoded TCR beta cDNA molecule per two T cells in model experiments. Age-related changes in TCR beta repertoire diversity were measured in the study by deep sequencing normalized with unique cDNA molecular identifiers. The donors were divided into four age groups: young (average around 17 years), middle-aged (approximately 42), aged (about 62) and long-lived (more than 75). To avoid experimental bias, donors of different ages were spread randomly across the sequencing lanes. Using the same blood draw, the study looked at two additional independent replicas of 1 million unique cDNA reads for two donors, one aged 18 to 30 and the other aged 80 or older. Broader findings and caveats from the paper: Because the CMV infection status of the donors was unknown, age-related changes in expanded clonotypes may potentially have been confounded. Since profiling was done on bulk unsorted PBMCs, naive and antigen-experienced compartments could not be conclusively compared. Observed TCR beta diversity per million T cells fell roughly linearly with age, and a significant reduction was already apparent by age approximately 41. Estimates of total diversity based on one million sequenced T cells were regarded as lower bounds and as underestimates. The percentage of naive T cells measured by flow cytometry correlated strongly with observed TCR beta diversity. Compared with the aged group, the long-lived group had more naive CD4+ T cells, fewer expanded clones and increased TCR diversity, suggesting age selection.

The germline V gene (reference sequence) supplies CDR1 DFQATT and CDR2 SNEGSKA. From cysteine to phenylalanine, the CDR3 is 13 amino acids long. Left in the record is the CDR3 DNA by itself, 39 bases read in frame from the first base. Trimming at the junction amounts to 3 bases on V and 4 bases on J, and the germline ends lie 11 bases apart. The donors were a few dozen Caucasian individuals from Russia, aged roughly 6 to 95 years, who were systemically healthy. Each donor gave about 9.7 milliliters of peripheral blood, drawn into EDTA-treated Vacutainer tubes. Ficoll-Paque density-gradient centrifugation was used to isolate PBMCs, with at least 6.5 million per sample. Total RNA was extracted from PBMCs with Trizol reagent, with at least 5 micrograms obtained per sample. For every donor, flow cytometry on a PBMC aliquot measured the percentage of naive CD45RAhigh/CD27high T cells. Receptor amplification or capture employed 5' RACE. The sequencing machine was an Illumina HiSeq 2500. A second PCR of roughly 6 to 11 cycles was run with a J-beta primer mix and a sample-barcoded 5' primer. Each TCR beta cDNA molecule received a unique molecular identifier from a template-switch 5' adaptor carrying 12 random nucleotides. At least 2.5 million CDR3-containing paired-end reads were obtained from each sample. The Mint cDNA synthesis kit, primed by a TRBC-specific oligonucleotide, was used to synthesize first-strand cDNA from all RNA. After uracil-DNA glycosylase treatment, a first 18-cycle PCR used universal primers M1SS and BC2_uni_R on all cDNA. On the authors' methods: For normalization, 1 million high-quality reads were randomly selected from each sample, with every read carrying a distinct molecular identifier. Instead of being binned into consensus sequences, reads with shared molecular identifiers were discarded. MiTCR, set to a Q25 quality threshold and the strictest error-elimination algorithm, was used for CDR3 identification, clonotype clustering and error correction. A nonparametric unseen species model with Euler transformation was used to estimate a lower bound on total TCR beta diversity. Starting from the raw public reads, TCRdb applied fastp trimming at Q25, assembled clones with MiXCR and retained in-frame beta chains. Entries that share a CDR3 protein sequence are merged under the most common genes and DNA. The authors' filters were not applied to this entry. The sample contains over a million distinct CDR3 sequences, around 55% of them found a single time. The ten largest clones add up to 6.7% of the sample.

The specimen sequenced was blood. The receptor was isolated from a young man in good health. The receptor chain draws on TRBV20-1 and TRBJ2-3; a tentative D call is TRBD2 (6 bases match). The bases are TGCAGTGCTAGCCCCGGGGGAGCAGATACGCAGTATTTT. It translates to CSASPGGADTQYF.